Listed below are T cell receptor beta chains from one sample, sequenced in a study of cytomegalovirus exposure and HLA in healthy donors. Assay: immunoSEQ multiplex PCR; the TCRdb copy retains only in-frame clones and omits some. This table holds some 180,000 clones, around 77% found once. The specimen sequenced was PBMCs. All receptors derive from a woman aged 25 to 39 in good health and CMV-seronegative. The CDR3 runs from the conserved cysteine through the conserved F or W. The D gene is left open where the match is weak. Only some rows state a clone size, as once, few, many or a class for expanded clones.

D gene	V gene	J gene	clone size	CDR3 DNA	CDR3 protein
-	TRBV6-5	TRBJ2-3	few	TGTGCCAGCAGCACAACGGGGGATACGCAGTATTTT	CASSTTGDTQYF
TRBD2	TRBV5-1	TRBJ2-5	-	TGCGCCAGCACCTCCTCCGGGACTAGCGGGAGAGGGGAGACCCAGTACTTC	CASTSSGTSGRGETQYF
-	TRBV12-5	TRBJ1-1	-	TGTGCTAGTGGTAAATTTCGTACAGGCTTCCAAATGCGCACTGAAGCTTTCTTT	CASGKFRTGFQMRTEAFF
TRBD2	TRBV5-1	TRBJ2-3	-	TGCGCCAGCAGCTTGGAGGCTAGCGGGGGTTATGGTACGCAGTATTTT	CASSLEASGGYGTQYF
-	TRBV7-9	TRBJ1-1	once	TGTGCCAGCAGCACACCACGCCAGAACACTGAAGCTTTCTTT	CASSTPRQNTEAFF
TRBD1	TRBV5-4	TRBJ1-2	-	TGTGCCAGCAGCTTGGCGGGGACAGGAGGCGGCTACACCTTC	CASSLAGTGGGYTF
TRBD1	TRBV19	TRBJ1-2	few	TGTGCCAGTAGACGAAAGAGGGACAGGCGGATCCATGGCTACCCCTTC	CASRRKRDRRIHGYPF
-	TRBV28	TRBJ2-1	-	TGTGCCAGCAGTTTACTCCCAGTACTAATTTCGGAGCAGTTCTTC	CASSLLPVLISEQFF
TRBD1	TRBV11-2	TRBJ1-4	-	TGTGCCAGCAGCTTTCCCCGGACAGGGGCGAATGAAAAACTGTTTTTT	CASSFPRTGANEKLFF
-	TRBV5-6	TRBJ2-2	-	TGTGCCAGCAGCCCTCCCGCGTCAGGGGCTCGCACCGGGGAGCTGTTTTTT	CASSPPASGARTGELFF
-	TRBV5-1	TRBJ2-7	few	TGCGCCAGCAGCTGGCGGGACAGAAGCGAGCAGTACTTC	CASSWRDRSEQYF
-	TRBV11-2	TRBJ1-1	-	TGTGCCAGCAGCTCGTCTAGGGGCACTGAAGCTTTCTTT	CASSSSRGTEAFF
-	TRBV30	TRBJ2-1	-	TGTGCCTGGAAGGCTTGGCGGGATTACAATGAGCAGTTCTTC	CAWKAWRDYNEQFF
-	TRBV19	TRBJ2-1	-	TGTGCCAGTAATCGCGTTGGCTACAATGAGCAGTTCTTC	CASNRVGYNEQFF
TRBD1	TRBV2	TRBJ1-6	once	TGTGCCACCTCCGTAAGGGGGCGGTCACCCCTCCACTTT	CATSVRGRSPLHF
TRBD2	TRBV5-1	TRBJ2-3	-	TGCGCCAGCAGCTATAGCGGGGGATTTACAGATACGCAGTATTTT	CASSYSGGFTDTQYF
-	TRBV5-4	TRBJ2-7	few	TGTGCCAGCAGCTTGGGGCAGACTTCCTCCTACGAGCAGTACTTC	CASSLGQTSSYEQYF
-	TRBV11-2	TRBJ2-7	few	TGTGCCAGCAGCTTAGTACAGGGACCCTACGAGCAGTACTTC	CASSLVQGPYEQYF
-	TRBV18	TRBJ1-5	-	TGTGCCAGCTCACCAGATCATCTCGGTAGCAATCAGCCCCAGCATTTT	CASSPDHLGSNQPQHF
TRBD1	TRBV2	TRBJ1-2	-	TGTGCCAGCAGTGAAGGGGCAGGGGGAAACTATGGCTACCCCTTC	CASSEGAGGNYGYPF
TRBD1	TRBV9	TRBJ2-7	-	TGTGCCAGCAGCGGTTCCCCGGGACAGGTGGGCGAGCAGTACTTC	CASSGSPGQVGEQYF
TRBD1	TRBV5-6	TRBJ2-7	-	TGTGCCAGCAGCTTGGGACAGGGGTCCGAGCAGTACTTC	CASSLGQGSEQYF
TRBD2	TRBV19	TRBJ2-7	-	TGTGCCAGTAGTCCGGCAGCGGGAGGGGCCTCCTACGAGCAGTACTTC	CASSPAAGGASYEQYF